This section outlines one TCR beta chain sequence together with its context. This entry belongs to a study of blood T cell repertoires in COVID-19. Study details: The origin of the acute and convalescent COVID-19 samples was the United States, Italy and Spain. PBMCs, B-cell-depleted T cells, or T cells provided the cDNA or gDNA that made up the material.

Germline V CDR1 and CDR2: SGHRS, YFSETQ. Trimming cost V 3 bases and J 7 bases, with 23 bases left between them. The CDR3 has 17 residues. During active infection, Seattle patients enrolled and were then monitored through disease. Under the authors' procedure: Using reference gene primer amplification, nucleated cell counts were estimated. TCRdb's copy holds only in-frame clones and misses some; the assay was immunoSEQ multiplex PCR. Clone size and V and J calls were adopted from that table, with D and trimming inferred from the DNA. This sample has roughly 230,000 clones, with 80% to 85% found just once.

The chain joins TRBV5-1 to TRBJ2-1; the D gene is possibly TRBD2 (6 bases). The sequenced sample consisted of peripheral blood. This clonotype was sampled from a woman aged 80 or older with COVID-19, enrolled during active disease. CDR3: CASSYNPAGRTLNEQFF. The CDR3 DNA reads TGCGCCAGCAGCTACAATCCCGCGGGGAGAACTTTAAATGAGCAGTTCTTC.